This TCR beta chain was retrieved from a study of T cells after posttransplantation cyclophosphamide. Findings and caveats of the study: After PTCy, TRB diversity resembled that of CNI/methotrexate controls.

Controls had myeloablative marrow grafts with methotrexate and calcineurin inhibitor, sampled at 1 year. Germline-derived CDR1 and CDR2 are MNHNS and SASEGT. The CDR3 loop spans 14 amino acids. Trimming removed 6 bases from V and 3 bases from J; junction bases left unmatched: 8. Comment on this clone: Its antigen is unknown.

Clones were sequenced by immunoSEQ multiplex PCR, and TCRdb holds only the in-frame ones, with some missing. The sample yields about 22,000 clones, more than 80% seen once. This specimen consisted of PBMCs, obtained after an allogeneic stem cell transplant with a calcineurin inhibitor and methotrexate. The V and J genes are TRBV6-1 and TRBJ2-7; 7 bases map to TRBD1. The receptor was derived from a female patient in her forties or fifties who received an allogeneic stem cell transplant from an unrelated donor, was CMV-positive, and had chronic GVHD only. Part of the T cells may come from the graft donor. CDR3: CASRTGTASYEQYF. Here the CDR3 DNA reads TGTGCCAGCAGGACCGGGACAGCGAGCTACGAGCAGTACTTC.